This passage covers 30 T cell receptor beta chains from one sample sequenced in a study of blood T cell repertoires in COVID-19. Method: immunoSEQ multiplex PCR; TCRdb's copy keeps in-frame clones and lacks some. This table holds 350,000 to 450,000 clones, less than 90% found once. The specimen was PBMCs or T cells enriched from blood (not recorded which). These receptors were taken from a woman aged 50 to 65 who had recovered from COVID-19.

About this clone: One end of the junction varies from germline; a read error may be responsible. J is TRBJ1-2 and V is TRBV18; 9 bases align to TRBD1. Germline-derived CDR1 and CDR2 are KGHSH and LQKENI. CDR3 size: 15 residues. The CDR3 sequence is CASSPQARGQGIFRF. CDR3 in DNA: TGTGCCAGCTCACCACAAGCTAGGGGACAGGGTATTTTTCGCTTC.

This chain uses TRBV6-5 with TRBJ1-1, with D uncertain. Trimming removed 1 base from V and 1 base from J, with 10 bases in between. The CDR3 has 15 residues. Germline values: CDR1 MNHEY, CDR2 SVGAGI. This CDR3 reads CASSYFGLQNTEAFF. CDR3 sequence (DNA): TGTGCCAGCAGTTACTTCGGACTGCAGAACACTGAAGCTTTCTTT.

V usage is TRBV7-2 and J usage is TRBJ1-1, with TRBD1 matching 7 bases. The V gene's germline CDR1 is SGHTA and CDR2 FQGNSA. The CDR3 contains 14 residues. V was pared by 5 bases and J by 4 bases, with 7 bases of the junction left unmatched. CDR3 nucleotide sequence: TGTGCCAGCAGCGCACAGGGGCAGAGCACTGAAGCTTTCTTT. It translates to CASSAQGQSTEAFF.

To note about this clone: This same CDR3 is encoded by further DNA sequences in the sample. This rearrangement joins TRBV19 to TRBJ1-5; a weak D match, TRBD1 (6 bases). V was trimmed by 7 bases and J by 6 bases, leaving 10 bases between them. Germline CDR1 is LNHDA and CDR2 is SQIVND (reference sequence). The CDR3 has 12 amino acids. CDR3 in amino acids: CASKQGGQPQHF. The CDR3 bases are TGTGCCAGTAAACAGGGCGGTCAGCCCCAGCATTTT.

CDR3 amino acids: CSARDSSAQYF. Here the CDR3 DNA reads TGCAGTGCTAGAGATTCGTCCGCCCAGTACTTC. V is TRBV20-1 and J is TRBJ2-5; D uncertain. Per the germline V gene, CDR1 is DFQATT and CDR2 is SNEGSKA (reference sequence). V was trimmed by 0 bases and J by 9 bases, leaving 8 bases between them. The CDR3 is made up of 11 amino acids.

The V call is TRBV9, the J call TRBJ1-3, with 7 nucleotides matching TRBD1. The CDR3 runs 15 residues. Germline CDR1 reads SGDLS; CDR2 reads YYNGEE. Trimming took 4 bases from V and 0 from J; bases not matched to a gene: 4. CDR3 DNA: TGTGCCAGCAGCCCTGGGACAGACTCTGGAAACACCATATATTTT. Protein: CASSPGTDSGNTIYF. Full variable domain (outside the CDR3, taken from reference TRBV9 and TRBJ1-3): DSGVTQTPKHLITATGQRVTLRCSPRSGDLSVYWYQQSLDQGLQFLIQYYNGEERAKGNILERFSAQQFPDLHSELNLSSLELGDSALYFCASSPGTDSGNTIYFGEGSWLTVV.

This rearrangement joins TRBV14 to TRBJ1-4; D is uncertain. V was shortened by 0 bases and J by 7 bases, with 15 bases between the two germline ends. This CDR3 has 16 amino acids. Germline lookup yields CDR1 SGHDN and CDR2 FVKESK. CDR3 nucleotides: TGTGCCAGCAGCCAAGATTACAACCAGGAGGGTGAAAAACTGTTTTTT. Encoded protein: CASSQDYNQEGEKLFF.

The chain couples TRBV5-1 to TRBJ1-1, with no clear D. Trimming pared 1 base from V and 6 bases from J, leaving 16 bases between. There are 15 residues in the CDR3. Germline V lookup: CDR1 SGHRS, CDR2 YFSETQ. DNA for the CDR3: TGCGCCAGCAGCTTGTTGGGTCGGGGTTTTGCTGAAGCTTTCTTT. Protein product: CASSLLGRGFAEAFF.

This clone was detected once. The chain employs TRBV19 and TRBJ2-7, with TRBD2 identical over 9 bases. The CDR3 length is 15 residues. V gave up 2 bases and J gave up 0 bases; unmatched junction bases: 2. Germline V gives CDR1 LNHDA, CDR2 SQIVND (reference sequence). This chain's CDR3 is CASSIIAGASYEQYF. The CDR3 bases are TGTGCCAGTAGTATAATAGCGGGGGCCTCCTACGAGCAGTACTTC.

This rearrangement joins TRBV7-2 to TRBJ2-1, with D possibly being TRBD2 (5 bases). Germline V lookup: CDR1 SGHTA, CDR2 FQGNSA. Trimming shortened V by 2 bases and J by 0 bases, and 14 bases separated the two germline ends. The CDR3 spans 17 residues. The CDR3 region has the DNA TGTGCCAGCAGCTTACAGGCTAGCCTAAGCTCCTACAATGAGCAGTTCTTC. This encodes CASSLQASLSSYNEQFF.

The CDR3 sequence: CASSQATGTGGYEQYF. CDR3 coding DNA: TGTGCCAGCAGCCAAGCGACTGGGACGGGAGGCTACGAGCAGTACTTC. This sequence joins TRBV4-2 and TRBJ2-7; 7 nucleotides align to TRBD2. Germline CDR1 LGHNA, CDR2 YNFKEQ. CDR3 length: 16 amino acids. V lost 1 base and J lost 3; bases outside the gene matches: 9.

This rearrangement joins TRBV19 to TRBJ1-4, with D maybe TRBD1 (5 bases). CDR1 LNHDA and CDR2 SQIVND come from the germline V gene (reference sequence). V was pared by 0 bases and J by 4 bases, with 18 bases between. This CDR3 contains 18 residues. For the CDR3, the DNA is TGTGCCAGTAGTATAGATACCATCCCGGGGGTCTTTAATGAAAAACTGTTTTTT. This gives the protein CASSIDTIPGVFNEKLFF. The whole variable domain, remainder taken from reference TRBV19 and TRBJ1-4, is DGGITQSPKYLFRKEGQNVTLSCEQNLNHDAMYWYRQDPGQGLRLIYYSQIVNDFQKGDIAEGYSVSREKKESFPLTVTSAQKNPTAFYLCASSIDTIPGVFNEKLFFGSGTQLSVL.

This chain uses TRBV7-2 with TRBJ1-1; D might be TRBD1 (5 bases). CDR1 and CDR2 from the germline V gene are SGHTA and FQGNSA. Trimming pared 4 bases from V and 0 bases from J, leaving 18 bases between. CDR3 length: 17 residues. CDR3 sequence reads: CASSSPSGLPMNTEAFF. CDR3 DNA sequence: TGTGCCAGCAGCTCGCCCTCAGGGCTCCCCATGAACACTGAAGCTTTCTTT.

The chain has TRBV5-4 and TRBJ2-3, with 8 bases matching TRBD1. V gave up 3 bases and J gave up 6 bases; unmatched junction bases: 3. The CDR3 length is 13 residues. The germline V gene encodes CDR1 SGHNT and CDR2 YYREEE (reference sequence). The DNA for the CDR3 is TGTGCCAGCAGCTCCACAGGGGGGGATACGCAGTATTTT. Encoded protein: CASSSTGGDTQYF. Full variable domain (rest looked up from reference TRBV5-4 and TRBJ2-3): ETGVTQSPTHLIKTRGQQVTLRCSSQSGHNTVSWYQQALGQGPQFIFQYYREEENGRGNFPPRFSGLQFPNYSSELNVNALELDDSALYLCASSSTGGDTQYFGPGTRLTVL.

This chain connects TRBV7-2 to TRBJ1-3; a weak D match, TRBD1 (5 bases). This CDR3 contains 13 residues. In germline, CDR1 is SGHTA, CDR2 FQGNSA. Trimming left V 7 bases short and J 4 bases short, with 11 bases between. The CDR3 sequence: CASTRGVGNTIYF. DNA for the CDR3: TGTGCCAGCACCCGGGGGGTAGGAAACACCATATATTTT.

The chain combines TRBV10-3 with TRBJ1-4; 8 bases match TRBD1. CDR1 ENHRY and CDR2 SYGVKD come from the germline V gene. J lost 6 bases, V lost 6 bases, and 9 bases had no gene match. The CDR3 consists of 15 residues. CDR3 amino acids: CAIRKEQGGDEKLFF. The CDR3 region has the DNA TGTGCCATCAGAAAGGAACAGGGGGGAGATGAAAAACTGTTTTTT.

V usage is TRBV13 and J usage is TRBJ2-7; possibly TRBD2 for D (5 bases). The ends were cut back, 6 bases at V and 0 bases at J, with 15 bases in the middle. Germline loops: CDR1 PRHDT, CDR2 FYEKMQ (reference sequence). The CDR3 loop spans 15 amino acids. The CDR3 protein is CASSSSLRNSYEQYF. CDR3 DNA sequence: TGTGCCAGCAGTTCTAGCCTACGTAACTCCTACGAGCAGTACTTC.

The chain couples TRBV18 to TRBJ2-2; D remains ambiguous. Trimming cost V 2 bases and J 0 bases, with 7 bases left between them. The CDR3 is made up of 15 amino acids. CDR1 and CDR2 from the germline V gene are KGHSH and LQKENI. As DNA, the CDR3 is TGTGCCAGCTCACCAGTTGACACGAACACCGGGGAGCTGTTTTTT. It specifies CASSPVDTNTGELFF.

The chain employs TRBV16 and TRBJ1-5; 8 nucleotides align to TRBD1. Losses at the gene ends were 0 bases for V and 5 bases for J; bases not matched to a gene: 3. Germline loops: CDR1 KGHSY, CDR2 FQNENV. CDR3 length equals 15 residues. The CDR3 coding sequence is TGTGCCAGCAGCCAATCTCAGGGGGCCTATCAGCCCCAGCATTTT. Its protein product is CASSQSQGAYQPQHF. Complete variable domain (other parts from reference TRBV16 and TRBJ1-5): GEEVAQTPKHLVRGEGQKAKLYCAPIKGHSYVFWYQQVLKNEFKFLISFQNENVFDETGMPKERFSAKCLPNSPCSLEIQATKLEDSAVYFCASSQSQGAYQPQHFGDGTRLSIL.

CDR3 bases: TGTGCCAGCAGCCGGGGGTTGGGGGAGCTGTTTTTT. Translated: CASSRGLGELFF. This sequence joins TRBV7-2 and TRBJ2-2; D might be TRBD2 (6 bases). Trimming pared 5 bases from V and 8 bases from J, leaving 9 bases between. The CDR3 is 12 residues long. CDR1 and CDR2 from the germline V gene are SGHTA and FQGNSA.

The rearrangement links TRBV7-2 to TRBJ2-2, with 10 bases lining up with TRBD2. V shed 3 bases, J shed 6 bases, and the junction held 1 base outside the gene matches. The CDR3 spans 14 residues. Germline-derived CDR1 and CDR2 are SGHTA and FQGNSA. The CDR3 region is CASSLTSGPGELFF. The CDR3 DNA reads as TGTGCCAGCAGCTTGACTAGCGGGCCCGGGGAGCTGTTTTTT. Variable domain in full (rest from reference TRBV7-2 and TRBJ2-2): GAGVSQSPSNKVTEKGKDVELRCDPISGHTALYWYRQSLGQGLEFLIYFQGNSAPDKSGLPSDRFSAERTGGSVSTLTIQRTQQEDSAVYLCASSLTSGPGELFFGEGSRLTVL.

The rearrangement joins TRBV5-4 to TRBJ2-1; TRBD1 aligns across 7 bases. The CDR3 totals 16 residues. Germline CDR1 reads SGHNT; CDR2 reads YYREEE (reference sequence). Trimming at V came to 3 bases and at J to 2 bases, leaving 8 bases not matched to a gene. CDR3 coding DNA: TGTGCCAGCAGCTCAAAACAGGGGTCAGCCTACAATGAGCAGTTCTTC. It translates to CASSSKQGSAYNEQFF.

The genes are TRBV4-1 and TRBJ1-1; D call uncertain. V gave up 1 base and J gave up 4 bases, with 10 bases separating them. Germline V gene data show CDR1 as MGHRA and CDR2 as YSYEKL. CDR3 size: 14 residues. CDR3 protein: CASSQGGSITEAFF. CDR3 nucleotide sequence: TGCGCCAGCAGCCAAGGAGGGAGCATCACTGAAGCTTTCTTT.

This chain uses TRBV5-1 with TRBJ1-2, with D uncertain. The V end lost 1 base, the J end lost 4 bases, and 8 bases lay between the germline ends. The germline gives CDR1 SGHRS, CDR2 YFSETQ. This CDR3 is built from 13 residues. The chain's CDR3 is CASSLQDSYGYTF. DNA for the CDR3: TGCGCCAGCAGCTTGCAAGATAGCTATGGCTACACCTTC.

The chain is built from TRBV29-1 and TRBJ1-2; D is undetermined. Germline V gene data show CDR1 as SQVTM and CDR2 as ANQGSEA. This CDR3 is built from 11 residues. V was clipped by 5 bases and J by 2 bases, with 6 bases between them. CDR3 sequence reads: CSVTENYGYTF. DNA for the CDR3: TGCAGCGTTACCGAGAACTATGGCTACACCTTC.

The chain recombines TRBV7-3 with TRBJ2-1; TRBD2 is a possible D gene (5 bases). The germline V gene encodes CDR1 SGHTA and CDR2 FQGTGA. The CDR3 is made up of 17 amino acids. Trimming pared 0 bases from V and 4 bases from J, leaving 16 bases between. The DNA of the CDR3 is TGTGCCAGCAGCTTAACAGGAAGGACTCGGATGTACAATGAGCAGTTCTTC. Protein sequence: CASSLTGRTRMYNEQFF.

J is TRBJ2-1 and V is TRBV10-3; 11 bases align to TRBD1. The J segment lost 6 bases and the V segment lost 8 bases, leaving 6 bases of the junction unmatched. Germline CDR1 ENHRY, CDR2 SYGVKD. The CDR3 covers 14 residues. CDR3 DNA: TGTGCCATCTCCCGGGACAGGGGGGTCAATGAGCAGTTCTTC. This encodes CAISRDRGVNEQFF.

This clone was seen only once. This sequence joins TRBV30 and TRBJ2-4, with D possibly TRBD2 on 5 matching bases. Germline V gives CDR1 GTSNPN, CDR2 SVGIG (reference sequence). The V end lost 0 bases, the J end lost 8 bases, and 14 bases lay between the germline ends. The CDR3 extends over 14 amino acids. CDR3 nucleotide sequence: TGTGCCTGGAGTGTAGGAGGCGGGTCTTACATTCAGTACTTC. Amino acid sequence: CAWSVGGGSYIQYF.

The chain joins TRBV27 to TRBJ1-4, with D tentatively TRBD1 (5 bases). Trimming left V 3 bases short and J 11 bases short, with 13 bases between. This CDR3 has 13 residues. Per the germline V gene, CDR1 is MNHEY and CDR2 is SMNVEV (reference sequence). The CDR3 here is CASSFGGALKLFF. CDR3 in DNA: TGTGCCAGCAGTTTTGGAGGGGCCCTCAAACTGTTTTTT.

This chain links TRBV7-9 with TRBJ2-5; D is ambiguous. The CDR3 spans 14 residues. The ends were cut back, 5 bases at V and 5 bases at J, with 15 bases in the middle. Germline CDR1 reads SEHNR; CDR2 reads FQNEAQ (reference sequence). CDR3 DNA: TGTGCCAGCAGCCCGTCGGTTTCTAGTGAGACCCAGTACTTC. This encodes CASSPSVSSETQYF.